Reported below is one TCR beta chain. There is no known antigen for this receptor. Nothing much larger sits one base from this clone, and base qualities are not available. TCRbeta CDR3 regions were amplified from genomic DNA using the immunoSEQ Assay, a bias-controlled multiplex PCR. Per the source publication's procedure: Nucleated cell counts per sample were estimated from amplification of reference gene primers within the assay. To quantify the absolute abundance of each unique TCRbeta CDR3 rearrangement, sequence reads were collapsed and filtered. For each sample, productive Simpson clonality was calculated as the square root of Simpson's diversity index across productive rearrangements. Here the immuneACCESS table is served through TCRdb, limited to in-frame sequences with V and J called. Missing clones are a known gap in these copies; in checked studies unresolved V genes cover under half, and the rest lacks a known reason. V, J and clone size derive from that table, while D and trimming were established from the DNA sequence. Across this sample there are some 390,000 clones, with 80% to 90% seen only once. The ten largest clones add up to roughly 1.1% of the sample.

In the prospective study, participants were about 18 to 89 years old, resided in approximately 25 geographic areas of the United States, and were enrolled through a virtual design. In the prospective study, cohorts were assigned on the basis of participant-reported clinical history obtained from a screening survey and a study questionnaire. Recovered participants in ImmuneRACE Cohort 3 were defined as having two consecutive negative NP/OP PCR tests, clearance from a healthcare professional, or resolution of symptoms. In the prospective study, mobile phlebotomists collected whole blood, serum and a nasopharyngeal or oropharyngeal swab from each participant. Participants in the prospective study had the option to provide additional blood draws and questionnaires over a 2-month period. Before DNA extraction, blood samples from the prospective study were shipped at room temperature or frozen. This specimen comes from a study of blood T cell repertoires in COVID-19 (dated by TCRdb to about 2020). About the investigation overall: Samples covering the acute and convalescent phases of COVID-19 were provided by collaborators in the United States, Italy and Spain. Where available, HLA class I and class II types were obtained from metadata supplied by the sample provider rather than from assay-based typing. Nearly every sample came with metadata listing a de-identified subject ID, COVID-19 status, age in years and sex. The samples were drawn from the first 160 participants of the ongoing ImmuneRACE study and from 1,200 or so subjects provided by 6 global collaborators. A freely available public database, intended as a resource for researchers studying the immune response to SARS-CoV-2, is where the repertoires were released. Subjects who had been exposed to COVID-19, were actively infected with it, or had recovered from it provided the deeply sampled blood TCRbeta repertoires that made up the dataset. The material from the prospective study consisted of cDNA or gDNA derived from T cells, B-cell-depleted T cells, or PBMCs.

The full study reports these points: How much clinical and demographic metadata was included differed by source and by participant, and the metadata was provided uncurated.

Compared with germline, V lacks 5 bases and J lacks 1 base; bases without a gene match: 5. Reading from cysteine to phenylalanine, the CDR3 counts 15 amino acids. Solely the CDR3 DNA is kept, with 45 bases framed from the first base. Sequences MDHEN (CDR1) and SYDVKM (CDR2) are obtained from the germline V gene. The sequence joins TRBV28 to TRBJ2-3; 8 central bases correspond to TRBD2. This receptor was taken from a man aged 25-40 years who had recovered from COVID-19. The sequencing sample was made of PBMCs or T cells enriched from blood (not recorded which). DNA sequence: TGTGCCAGCAGTACTAGCGGAGGGGGCACAGATACGCAGTATTTT. This gives the protein CASSTSGGGTDTQYF.